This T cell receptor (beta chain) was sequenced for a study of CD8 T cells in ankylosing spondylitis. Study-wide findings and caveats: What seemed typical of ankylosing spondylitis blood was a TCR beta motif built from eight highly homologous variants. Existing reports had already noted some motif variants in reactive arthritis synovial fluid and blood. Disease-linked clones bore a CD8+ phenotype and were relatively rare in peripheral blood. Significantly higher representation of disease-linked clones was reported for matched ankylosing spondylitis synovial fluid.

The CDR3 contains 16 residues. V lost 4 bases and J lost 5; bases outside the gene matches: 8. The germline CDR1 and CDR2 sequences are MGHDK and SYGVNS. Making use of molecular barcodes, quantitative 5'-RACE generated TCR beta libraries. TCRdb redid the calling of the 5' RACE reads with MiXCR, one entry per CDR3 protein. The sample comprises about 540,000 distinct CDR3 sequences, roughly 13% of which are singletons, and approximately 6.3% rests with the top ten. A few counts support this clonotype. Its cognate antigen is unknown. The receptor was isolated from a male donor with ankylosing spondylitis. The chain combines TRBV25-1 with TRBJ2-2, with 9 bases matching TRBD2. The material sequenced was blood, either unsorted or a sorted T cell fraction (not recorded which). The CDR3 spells CASSASGRPRTGELFF. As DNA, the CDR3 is TGTGCCAGCAGTGCCAGCGGGAGGCCCAGGACCGGGGAGCTGTTTTTT.